The T cell receptor beta chain under discussion was sequenced for a study of cytomegalovirus exposure and HLA in healthy donors. Study information: Of over 350 genotyped donors, about 81% grouped in the Caucasian-associated ancestry cluster. Broader study findings: In a later analysis, at a false discovery rate of 0.05, some 17,000 TCR beta sequences were associated with HLA alleles.

Trimming removed 5 bases at V and 10 bases at J, with 15 bases between. This CDR3 has 13 amino acids. Germline lookup yields CDR1 MGHDK and CDR2 SYGVNS. With 60 Vbeta and 13 Jbeta primers, the PCR was carried out. Method: immunoSEQ multiplex PCR; TCRdb's copy keeps in-frame clones and lacks some. This repertoire shows around 140,000 clones, approximately 79% found once; its top ten account for less than 5%. In this sample, this clone turned up once. The antigen is not known. The chain carries TRBV25-1 and TRBJ2-1; TRBD2 is a possible D gene (5 bases). The source of this sequence is a man aged 45 to 65 in good health and CMV-seropositive. Source material: PBMCs. This CDR3 is CASSTLLGKEQFF. In DNA form, the CDR3 reads TGTGCCAGCAGTACCCTTCTCGGGAAGGAGCAGTTCTTC.